This T cell receptor (beta chain) was sequenced during a study of blood T cell repertoires in COVID-19. Turning to the study itself: The analysed material was cDNA or gDNA that came from T cells, B-cell-depleted T cells, or PBMCs.

Measured with immunoSEQ multiplex PCR; TCRdb has only the in-frame clones, and not every one. The repertoire has 140,000 or so clones, over 80% of them found once; the top ten carry about 1.8%. The CDR3 totals 15 residues. V trimming: 0 bases; J trimming: 7 bases; junction bases outside the gene matches: 4. Germline V lookup: CDR1 SGHRS, CDR2 YFSETQ. The TCR was taken from a woman aged 50 to 60 with acute or convalescent COVID-19. The sequencing input was peripheral blood. The chain has TRBV5-1 and TRBJ2-1; 10 positions agree with TRBD2. CDR3 in amino acids: CASSLGSSGSNEQFF. CDR3 DNA: TGCGCCAGCAGCTTGGGGTCTAGCGGGAGTAATGAGCAGTTCTTC.